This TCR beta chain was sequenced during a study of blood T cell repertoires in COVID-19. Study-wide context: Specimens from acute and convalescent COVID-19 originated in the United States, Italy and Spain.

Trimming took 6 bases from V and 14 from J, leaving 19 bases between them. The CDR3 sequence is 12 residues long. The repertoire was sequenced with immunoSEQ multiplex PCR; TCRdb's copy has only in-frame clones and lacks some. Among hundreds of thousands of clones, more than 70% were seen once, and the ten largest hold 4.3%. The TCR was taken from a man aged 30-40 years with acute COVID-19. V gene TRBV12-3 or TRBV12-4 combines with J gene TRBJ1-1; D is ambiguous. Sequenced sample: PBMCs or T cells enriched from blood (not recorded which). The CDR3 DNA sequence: TGTGCCAGCAGCCGAGCGCAGATGAAGCTATTCTTT. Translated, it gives CASSRAQMKLFF.